The clone carrying this TCR beta chain was seen only a few times. Time point noted: sample taken at primary tumor resection. From tumor, nontumor lung or frozen PBMC, whole RNA was taken unsorted for sequencing. There were 75 or so donors, all of them untreated patients with early-stage non-small cell lung cancer. This entry is derived from a study of spatial heterogeneity in lung cancer. TCRdb re-called the 5' RACE reads with MiXCR, one entry per CDR3 protein. The data show roughly 39,000 distinct CDR3 sequences, approximately 6.5% seen once. The ends were cut back, 0 bases at V and 0 bases at J, with 11 bases in the middle. CDR1 is LGHNA, CDR2 YSLEER, per germline. The CDR3 consists of 17 residues.

The rearrangement joins TRBV4-3 to TRBJ1-4, with D tentatively TRBD1 (5 bases). The sample was PBMCs, taken at surgery. The source is a female donor with early-stage non-small cell lung cancer. The CDR3 bases are TGCGCCAGCAGCCAAGATCCAGGGATTGCAACTAATGAAAAACTGTTTTTT. Protein product: CASSQDPGIATNEKLFF.